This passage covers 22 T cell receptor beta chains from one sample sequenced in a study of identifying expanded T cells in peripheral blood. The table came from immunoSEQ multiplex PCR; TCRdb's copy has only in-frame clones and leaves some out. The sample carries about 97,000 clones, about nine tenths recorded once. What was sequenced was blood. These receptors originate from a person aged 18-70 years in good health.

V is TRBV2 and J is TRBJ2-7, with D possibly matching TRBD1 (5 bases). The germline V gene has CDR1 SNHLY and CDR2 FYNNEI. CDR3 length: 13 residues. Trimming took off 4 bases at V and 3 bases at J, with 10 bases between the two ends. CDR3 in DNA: TGTGCCAGCAGTGCCGCCAGGGACTACGAGCAGTACTTC. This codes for CASSAARDYEQYF.

Written as DNA, the CDR3 is TGTGCCAGTAGTCGACTAGCGGGGCTGAACACCGGGGAGCTGTTTTTT. Translated: CASSRLAGLNTGELFF. V and J are TRBV19 and TRBJ2-2, with 11 bases identical to TRBD2. Germline assignment: CDR1 LNHDA and CDR2 SQIVND (reference sequence). The length of the CDR3 is 16 residues. The junction had 3 bases not matched to a gene; V was cut back by 5 bases and J by 1 base.

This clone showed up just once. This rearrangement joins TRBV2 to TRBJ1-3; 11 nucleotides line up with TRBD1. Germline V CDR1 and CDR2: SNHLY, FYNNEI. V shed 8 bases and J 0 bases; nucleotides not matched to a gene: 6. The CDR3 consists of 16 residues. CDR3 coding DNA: TGTGCCAGCGTATGGGACAGGGGGAGCTCTGGAAACACCATATATTTT. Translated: CASVWDRGSSGNTIYF.

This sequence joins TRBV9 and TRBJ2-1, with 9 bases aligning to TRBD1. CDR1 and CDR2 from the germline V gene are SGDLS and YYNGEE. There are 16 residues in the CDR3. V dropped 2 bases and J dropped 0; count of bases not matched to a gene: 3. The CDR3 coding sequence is TGTGCCAGCAGCGTTGGGACAGGGAGCTCCTACAATGAGCAGTTCTTC. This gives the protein CASSVGTGSSYNEQFF.

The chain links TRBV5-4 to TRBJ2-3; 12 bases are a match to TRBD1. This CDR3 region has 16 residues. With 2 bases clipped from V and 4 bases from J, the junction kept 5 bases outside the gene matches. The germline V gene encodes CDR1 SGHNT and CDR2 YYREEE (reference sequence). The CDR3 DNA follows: TGTGCCAGCAGCTTAGGGGGACAGGGGGCCGCAGATACGCAGTATTTT. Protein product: CASSLGGQGAADTQYF.

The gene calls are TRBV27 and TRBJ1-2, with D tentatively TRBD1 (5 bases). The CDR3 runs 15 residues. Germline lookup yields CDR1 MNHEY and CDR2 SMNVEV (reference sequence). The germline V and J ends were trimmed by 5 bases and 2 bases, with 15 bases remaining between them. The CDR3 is CASSVTGTANYGYTF. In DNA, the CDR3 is TGTGCCAGCAGTGTCACCGGGACGGCGAACTATGGCTACACCTTC.

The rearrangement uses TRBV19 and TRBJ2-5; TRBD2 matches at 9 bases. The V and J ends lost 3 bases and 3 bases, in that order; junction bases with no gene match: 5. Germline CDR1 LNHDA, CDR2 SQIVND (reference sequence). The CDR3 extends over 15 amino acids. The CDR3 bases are TGTGCCAGTAGTATCTCGCGGGGGGGGAAAGAGACCCAGTACTTC. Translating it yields CASSISRGGKETQYF.

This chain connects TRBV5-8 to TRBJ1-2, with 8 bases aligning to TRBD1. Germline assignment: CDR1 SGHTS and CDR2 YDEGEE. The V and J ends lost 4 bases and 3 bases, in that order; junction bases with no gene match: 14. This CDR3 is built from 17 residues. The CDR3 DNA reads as TGTGCCAGCAGCCCCGGACAGGGAGACGAAGTCGACTATGGCTACACCTTC. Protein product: CASSPGQGDEVDYGYTF.

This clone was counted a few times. The CDR3 reads CASWGGRSYEQYF. DNA for the CDR3: TGTGCCAGTTGGGGGGGGCGCTCCTACGAGCAGTACTTC. The chain couples TRBV6-5 to TRBJ2-7; a possible D gene is TRBD2 (7 bases). The CDR3 has 13 amino acids. CDR1 is MNHEY and CDR2 is SVGAGI in the germline V gene. Trimming shortened V by 9 bases and J by 0 bases, and 12 bases separated the two germline ends.

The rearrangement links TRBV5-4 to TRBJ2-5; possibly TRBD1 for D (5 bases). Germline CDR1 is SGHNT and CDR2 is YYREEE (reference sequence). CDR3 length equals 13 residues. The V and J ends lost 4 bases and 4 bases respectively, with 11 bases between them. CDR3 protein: CASSQGRGETQYF. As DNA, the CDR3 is TGTGCCAGCAGCCAGGGTCGCGGAGAGACCCAGTACTTC.

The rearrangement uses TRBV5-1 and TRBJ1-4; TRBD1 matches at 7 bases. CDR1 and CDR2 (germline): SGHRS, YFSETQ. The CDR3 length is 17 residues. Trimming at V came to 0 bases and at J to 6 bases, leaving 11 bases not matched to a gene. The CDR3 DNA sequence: TGCGCCAGCAGCTTGGCGGTGGCGGCAGGGGGTTATGAAAAACTGTTTTTT. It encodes CASSLAVAAGGYEKLFF.

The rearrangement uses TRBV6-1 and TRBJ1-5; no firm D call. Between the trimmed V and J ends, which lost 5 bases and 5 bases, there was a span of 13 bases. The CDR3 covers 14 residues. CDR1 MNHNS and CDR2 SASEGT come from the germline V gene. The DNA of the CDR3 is TGTGCCAGCAGTATAGTATGGCAGGATCAGCCCCAGCATTTT. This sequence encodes CASSIVWQDQPQHF.

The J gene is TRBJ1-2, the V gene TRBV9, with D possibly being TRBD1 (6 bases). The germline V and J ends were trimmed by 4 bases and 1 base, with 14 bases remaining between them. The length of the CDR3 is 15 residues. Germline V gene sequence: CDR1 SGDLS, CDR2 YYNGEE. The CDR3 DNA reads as TGTGCCAGCAGCCCTGGGGGCGCCGGTAACTATGGCTACACCTTC. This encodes CASSPGGAGNYGYTF.

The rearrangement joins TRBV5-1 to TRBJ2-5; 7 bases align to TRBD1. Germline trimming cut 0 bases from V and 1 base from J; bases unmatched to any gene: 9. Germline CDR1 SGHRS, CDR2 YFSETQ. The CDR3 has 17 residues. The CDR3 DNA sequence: TGCGCCAGCAGCTTGGGCGCCGGTAGGGGGCCCCAAGAGACCCAGTACTTC. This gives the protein CASSLGAGRGPQETQYF. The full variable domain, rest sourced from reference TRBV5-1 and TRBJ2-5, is KAGVTQTPRYLIKTRGQQVTLSCSPISGHRSVSWYQQTPGQGLQFLFEYFSETQRNKGNFPGRFSGRQFSNSRSEMNVSTLELGDSALYLCASSLGAGRGPQETQYFGPGTRLLVL.

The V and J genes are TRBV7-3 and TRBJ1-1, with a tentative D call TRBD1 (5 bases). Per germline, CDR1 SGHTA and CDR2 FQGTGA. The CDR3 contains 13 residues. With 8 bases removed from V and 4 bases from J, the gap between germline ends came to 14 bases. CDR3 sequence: CASSRGASTEAFF. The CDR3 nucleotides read TGTGCCAGCTCACGCGGGGCGAGCACTGAAGCTTTCTTT.

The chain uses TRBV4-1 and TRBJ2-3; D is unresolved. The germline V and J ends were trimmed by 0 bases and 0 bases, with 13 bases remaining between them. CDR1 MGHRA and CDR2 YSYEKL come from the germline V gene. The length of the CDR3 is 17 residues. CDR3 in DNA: TGCGCCAGCAGCCAAGAGTTTGGCGGTGCTAGCACAGATACGCAGTATTTT. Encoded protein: CASSQEFGGASTDTQYF.

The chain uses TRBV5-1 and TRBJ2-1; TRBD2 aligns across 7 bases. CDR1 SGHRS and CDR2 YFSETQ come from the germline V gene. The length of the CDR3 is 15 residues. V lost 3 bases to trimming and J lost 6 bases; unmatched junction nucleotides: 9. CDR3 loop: CASSSSAGLSNEQFF. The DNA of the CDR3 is TGCGCCAGCAGCTCATCAGCGGGACTGTCCAATGAGCAGTTCTTC.

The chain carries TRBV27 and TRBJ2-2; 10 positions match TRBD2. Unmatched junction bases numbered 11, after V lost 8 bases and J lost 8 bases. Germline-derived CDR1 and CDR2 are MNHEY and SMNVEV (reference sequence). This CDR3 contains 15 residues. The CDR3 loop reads CASGSSGGFKGELFF. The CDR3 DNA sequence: TGTGCCAGCGGGTCTAGCGGGGGCTTTAAGGGGGAGCTGTTTTTT.

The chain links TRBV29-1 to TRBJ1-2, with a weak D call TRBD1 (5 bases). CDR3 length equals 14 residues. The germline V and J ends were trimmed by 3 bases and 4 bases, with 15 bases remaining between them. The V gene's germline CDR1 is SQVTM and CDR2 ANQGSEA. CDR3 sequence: CSVDKGGAGYGYTF. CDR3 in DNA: TGCAGCGTTGATAAGGGAGGGGCTGGCTATGGCTACACCTTC.

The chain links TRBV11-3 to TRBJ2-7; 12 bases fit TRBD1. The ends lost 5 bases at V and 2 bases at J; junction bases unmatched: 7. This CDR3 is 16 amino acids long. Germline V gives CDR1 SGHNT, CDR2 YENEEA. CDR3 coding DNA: TGTGCCAGCAGCCCAGGGACAGGGGGCCCCACCTACGAGCAGTACTTC. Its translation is CASSPGTGGPTYEQYF. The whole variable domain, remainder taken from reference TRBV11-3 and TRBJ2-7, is EAGVVQSPRYKIIEKKQPVAFWCNPISGHNTLYWYLQNLGQGPELLIRYENEEAVDDSQLPKDRFSAERLKGVDSTLKIQPAELGDSAVYLCASSPGTGGPTYEQYFGPGTRLTVT.

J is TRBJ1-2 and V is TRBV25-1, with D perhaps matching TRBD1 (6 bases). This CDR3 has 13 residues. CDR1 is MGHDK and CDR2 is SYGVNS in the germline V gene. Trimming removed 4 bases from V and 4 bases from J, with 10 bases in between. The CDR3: CASSVQGSYGYTF. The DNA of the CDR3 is TGTGCCAGCAGTGTACAGGGTTCCTATGGCTACACCTTC.

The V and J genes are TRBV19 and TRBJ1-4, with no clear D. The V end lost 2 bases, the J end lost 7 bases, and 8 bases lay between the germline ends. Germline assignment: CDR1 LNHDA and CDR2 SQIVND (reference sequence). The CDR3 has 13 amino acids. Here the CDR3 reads CASSISPLEKLFF. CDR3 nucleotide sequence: TGTGCCAGTAGTATATCCCCTCTTGAAAAACTGTTTTTT.